This T cell receptor beta chain appears in the sequencing data of a study of shared clonotypes between healthy human individuals. Among the donors, all were Caucasian adults who lived in Nashville, Tennessee. Here immunoSEQ multiplex PCR was the method, and the copy in TCRdb shows in-frame clones only, minus some. The table has approximately 1.4 million clones, around 98% seen once. Germline CDR1 and CDR2: MDHEN and SYDVKM. This CDR3 is built from 13 residues. Trimming took 7 bases from V and 6 from J, leaving 12 bases between them. The V and J genes are TRBV28 and TRBJ2-2, with D hard to call. This sequence was found in a man aged 25-40 years in good health. Sequenced input: naive CD4+ T cells sorted from blood. The subset was: CD45RA+ positively selected. As DNA, the CDR3 is TGTGCCAGCACGGTTGTTCTTCCCGGGGAGCTGTTTTTT. This gives the protein CASTVVLPGELFF.